The T cell receptor (beta chain) described here comes from a study of shared clonotypes between healthy human individuals. Germline loops: CDR1 SGHRS, CDR2 YFSETQ. Germline trimming cut 2 bases from V and 7 bases from J; bases unmatched to any gene: 6. This CDR3 is built from 14 residues. Ten immunoSEQ deep assay plates were used to sequence unsorted PBMC DNA. Assay used: immunoSEQ multiplex PCR; TCRdb lists only in-frame clones, some missing. Among approximately 470,000 clones listed, 60% to 80% were seen once. Sequenced: PBMCs. The V gene is TRBV5-1, the J gene TRBJ2-7; TRBD1 matches at 10 bases. This sequence was found in a woman aged 40 to 49 in good health. Some clones in this sample may be carry-over from other donors' samples. This chain's CDR3 is CASSFRQGAEEQYF. The CDR3 nucleotides read TGCGCCAGCAGCTTTAGACAGGGGGCGGAGGAGCAGTACTTC.